These 25 T cell receptor beta chains share one sample of origin, sequenced in a study of T-cell memory formation after mild COVID-19. MiXCR was run by TCRdb on the 5' RACE reads, yielding one entry per CDR3 protein. The table includes about 560,000 distinct CDR3 sequences, roughly 21% detected once. Sequencing was done on a sample of PBMCs or a T cell subset sorted from them (not recorded which). These TCRs come from an adult woman who had mild COVID-19 (a few samples of this study predate the infection). Cell type and time point are not known.

CDR3 amino acids: CSAPLAGGEKETQYF. CDR3 in DNA: TGCAGTGCGCCCCTTGCTGGCGGGGAAAAAGAGACCCAGTACTTC. The genes are TRBV20-1 and TRBJ2-5; the D gene is possibly TRBD2 (6 bases). The germline V and J ends were trimmed by 6 bases and 3 bases, with 20 bases remaining between them. Germline values: CDR1 DFQATT, CDR2 SNEGSKA (reference sequence). The CDR3 covers 15 residues.

The chain uses TRBV12-3 or TRBV12-4 and TRBJ2-2; possibly TRBD2 for D (5 bases). This CDR3 comprises 14 residues. V lost 0 bases and J 8 bases, leaving 10 bases between the germline ends. As DNA, the CDR3 is TGTGCCAGCAGTTTAGCGGGAGCACTTGGGGAGCTGTTTTTT. It specifies CASSLAGALGELFF.

The V and J genes are TRBV28 and TRBJ2-1; D call uncertain. V lost 3 bases and J lost 7, with 13 bases in between. Germline CDR1 MDHEN, CDR2 SYDVKM. There are 14 residues in the CDR3. CDR3 residues: CASSLMTNGNEQFF. As DNA, the CDR3 is TGTGCCAGCAGTTTGATGACAAACGGAAATGAGCAGTTCTTC. Complete variable domain (other parts from reference TRBV28 and TRBJ2-1): DVKVTQSSRYLVKRTGEKVFLECVQDMDHENMFWYRQDPGLGLRLIYFSYDVKMKEKGDIPEGYSVSREKKERFSLILESASTNQTSMYLCASSLMTNGNEQFFGPGTRLTVL.

This clonotype was recorded a few times. The chain is built from TRBV6-5 and TRBJ2-1; D is possibly TRBD2 (6 bases). The V end was cut by 2 bases, the J end by 7 bases, with 15 bases between. There are 15 residues in the CDR3. Looked up from germline, CDR1 is MNHEY and CDR2 is SVGAGI. CDR3 residues: CASSYAGLGRNEQFF. The CDR3 coding sequence is TGTGCCAGCAGTTACGCGGGACTGGGGCGTAATGAGCAGTTCTTC.

This clonotype was recorded only once. This chain joins TRBV12-3 or TRBV12-4 and TRBJ2-1, with 7 bases fitting TRBD1. Trimming at V came to 6 bases and at J to 5 bases, leaving 10 bases not matched to a gene. This CDR3 region has 15 residues. The DNA for the CDR3 is TGTGCCAGCAGCCCCGGGACAGCTATAGACAATGAGCAGTTCTTC. Its protein product is CASSPGTAIDNEQFF.

CDR3: CASSPEGGMRTYEQYF. The CDR3, as DNA: TGTGCCAGCAGTCCTGAGGGGGGGATGAGGACCTACGAGCAGTACTTC. This chain joins TRBV12-3 or TRBV12-4 and TRBJ2-7, with D perhaps TRBD2 (7 bases). The CDR3 is 16 amino acids. Trimming cost V 5 bases and J 2 bases, with 19 bases left between them.

The chain couples TRBV5-1 to TRBJ1-4, with unresolved D. V was cut by 3 bases and J by 0 bases, with 9 bases left in between. This CDR3 is built from 15 residues. Germline V gives CDR1 SGHRS, CDR2 YFSETQ. CDR3 sequence: CASSSDRTTNEKLFF. The CDR3 DNA follows: TGCGCCAGCAGCTCTGATCGCACAACTAATGAAAAACTGTTTTTT.

This sequence joins TRBV4-3 and TRBJ2-2, with TRBD1 matching 7 bases. CDR3 length: 15 residues. Per germline, CDR1 LGHNA and CDR2 YSLEER. V lost 6 bases and J lost 0; bases outside the gene matches: 4. In nucleotides, the CDR3 is TGCGCCAGCAGAACCGGGACAGCGAACACCGGGGAGCTGTTTTTT. Its translation is CASRTGTANTGELFF.

This clonotype was seen a handful of times. CDR3 DNA: TGTGCCAGCTCACTGTGGACAGGGGGGCTCTCTGGAAACACCATATATTTT. Its protein product is CASSLWTGGLSGNTIYF. V usage is TRBV18 and J usage is TRBJ1-3; 10 nucleotides agree with TRBD1. Trimming took 4 bases from V and 0 from J; bases not matched to a gene: 6. CDR1 and CDR2 from the germline V gene are KGHSH and LQKENI. The CDR3 is 17 residues long.

This clonotype was observed a few times. This chain connects TRBV3-1 to TRBJ1-6; no definite D call. The CDR3 contains 13 residues. Germline V lookup: CDR1 LGHDT, CDR2 YNNKEL (reference sequence). Trimming shortened V by 1 base and J by 8 bases, and 6 bases separated the two germline ends. CDR3 sequence reads: CASSQVGDSPLHF. The CDR3 DNA reads TGTGCCAGCAGCCAAGTTGGGGATTCACCCCTCCACTTT.

This clonotype was counted between two and nine times. The rearrangement joins TRBV20-1 to TRBJ2-7; maybe TRBD2 (5 bases). Per the germline V gene, CDR1 is DFQATT and CDR2 is SNEGSKA (reference sequence). CDR3 length: 13 amino acids. Trimming shortened V by 3 bases and J by 2 bases, and 11 bases separated the two germline ends. DNA of the CDR3: TGCAGTGCTAGTCCGCCCGGGACCTACGAGCAGTACTTC. Translation: CSASPPGTYEQYF.

This clonotype was counted a few times. V usage is TRBV27 and J usage is TRBJ1-3; D gene ambiguous. The CDR3 covers 14 residues. Trimming took 8 bases from V and 0 from J, leaving 11 bases between them. CDR1 and CDR2 (germline): MNHEY, SMNVEV (reference sequence). CDR3 nucleotide sequence: TGTGCCAGCGGCGCACAGAGCTCTGGAAACACCATATATTTT. Its translation is CASGAQSSGNTIYF.

This sequence joins TRBV2 and TRBJ2-1; 9 bases are shared with TRBD1. This CDR3 is 14 amino acids long. The trim removed 8 bases at V and 6 bases at J, leaving 8 bases unmatched. CDR1 and CDR2 from the germline V gene are SNHLY and FYNNEI. This chain's CDR3 is CASRTGTGPNEQFF. Written as DNA, the CDR3 is TGTGCCAGCCGTACCGGGACAGGGCCCAATGAGCAGTTCTTC.

The J gene is TRBJ2-6, the V gene TRBV18, with D unresolved. From germline, CDR1 is KGHSH and CDR2 LQKENI. The ends were cut back, 1 base at V and 4 bases at J, with 8 bases in the middle. The CDR3 sequence is 15 residues long. The CDR3 loop is CASSPRSTGANVLTF. CDR3 nucleotide sequence: TGTGCCAGCTCACCACGCTCGACCGGGGCCAACGTCCTGACTTTC.

V gene TRBV20-1 combines with J gene TRBJ2-3; TRBD2 matches 8 bases. In germline, CDR1 is DFQATT, CDR2 SNEGSKA (reference sequence). The CDR3 totals 15 residues. Trimming at V came to 6 bases and at J to 5 bases, leaving 13 bases not matched to a gene. The CDR3 nucleotides read TGCAGTGCCACCCTGGGAGCGGGGGTCGGAGATACGCAGTATTTT. Translated, it gives CSATLGAGVGDTQYF.

The sample holds a few counts of this clonotype. The rearrangement uses TRBV6-1 and TRBJ1-2; a possible D gene is TRBD1 (6 bases). The CDR3 totals 14 residues. V lost 8 bases, J lost 3 bases, and 16 bases lay in between. The germline CDR1 and CDR2 sequences are MNHNS and SASEGT. The CDR3 sequence: CASSPKGVDYGYTF. For the CDR3, the DNA is TGTGCCAGCTCACCTAAGGGGGTGGACTATGGCTACACCTTC.

This clonotype came up once. The rearrangement joins TRBV10-3 to TRBJ1-2; maybe TRBD1 (5 bases). With 11 bases removed from V and 7 bases from J, the gap between germline ends came to 20 bases. Germline V gene lookup returns CDR1 ENHRY and CDR2 SYGVKD. The CDR3 runs to 13 residues. The CDR3 DNA sequence: TGTGCCTCCCAGGGACTCCAGGATCTTGGCTACACCTTC. Amino acid sequence: CASQGLQDLGYTF.

The V gene is TRBV14, the J gene TRBJ1-1; tentative D call: TRBD1 (6 bases). The CDR3 has 16 amino acids. Germline-derived CDR1 and CDR2 are SGHDN and FVKESK. Trimming removed 4 bases from V and 6 bases from J, with 21 bases in between. For the CDR3, the DNA is TGTGCCAGCAGCCTTCATTGGACAGAGGTTCCGCCTGAAGCTTTCTTT. It specifies CASSLHWTEVPPEAFF.

This chain connects TRBV12-3 or TRBV12-4 to TRBJ2-7, with 8 bases matching TRBD2. V lost 3 bases to trimming and J lost 7 bases; unmatched junction nucleotides: 8. This CDR3 region has 14 residues. Here the CDR3 reads CASSLNSGAEEQYF. The CDR3 DNA reads as TGTGCCAGCAGTTTGAATAGCGGGGCGGAAGAGCAGTACTTC.

V usage is TRBV6-5 and J usage is TRBJ1-6, with D possibly being TRBD1 (5 bases). The V and J ends lost 4 bases and 9 bases respectively, with 16 bases between them. The germline CDR1 and CDR2 sequences are MNHEY and SVGAGI. The length of the CDR3 is 15 residues. The CDR3 nucleotides are TGTGCCAGCAGTTCAAGGGGACGGAATACTTCACCCCTCCACTTT. Amino acid sequence: CASSSRGRNTSPLHF.

This clonotype was detected only a few times. This chain uses TRBV25-1 with TRBJ2-6; D possibly corresponds to TRBD2 (5 bases). Trimming shortened V by 10 bases and J by 4 bases, and 8 bases separated the two germline ends. Germline CDR1 and CDR2: MGHDK and SYGVNS. CDR3 length equals 12 residues. The CDR3 reads CATSGGANVLTF. The CDR3 nucleotides read TGTGCCACTTCGGGGGGGGCCAACGTCCTGACTTTC.

The chain combines TRBV24-1 with TRBJ1-5; D is unclear. The CDR3 contains 14 residues. CDR1 KGHDR and CDR2 SFDVKD come from the germline V gene. V was pared by 1 base and J by 5 bases, with 8 bases between. The DNA for the CDR3 is TGTGCCACCAGTGATTTTAACTCCCATCAGCCCCAGCATTTT. Translation: CATSDFNSHQPQHF.

This clonotype occurred a few times. The chain joins TRBV18 to TRBJ1-1; TRBD1 might be the D (6 bases). Germline-derived CDR1 and CDR2 are KGHSH and LQKENI. V lost 1 base to trimming and J lost 6 bases, with 21 bases between them. The CDR3 is made up of 17 amino acids. CDR3 protein: CASSPLGRGGRGAEAFF. The DNA of the CDR3 is TGTGCCAGCTCACCACTTGGCAGGGGAGGGCGGGGCGCTGAAGCTTTCTTT.

The gene calls are TRBV9 and TRBJ1-1; D not certain. Germline CDR1 SGDLS, CDR2 YYNGEE. The CDR3 sequence is 15 residues long. Trimming shortened V by 0 bases and J by 5 bases, and 14 bases separated the two germline ends. The CDR3 DNA is TGTGCCAGCAGCGTAGACGGAGGGAGGCGTACTGAAGCTTTCTTT. This translates into CASSVDGGRRTEAFF.

This sequence joins TRBV3-1 and TRBJ2-7; D remains ambiguous. The CDR3 is 15 residues long. Germline CDR1 reads LGHDT; CDR2 reads YNNKEL (reference sequence). Trimming cost V 0 bases and J 2 bases, with 11 bases left between them. CDR3 region: CASSQELGRAYEQYF. The DNA for the CDR3 is TGTGCCAGCAGCCAAGAATTGGGCCGAGCCTACGAGCAGTACTTC.